These 28 T cell receptor beta chains share one sample of origin, sequenced in a study of T cells in Graves' hyperthyroidism and ophthalmopathy (dated by TCRdb to between 2018 and 2021). Library creation used multiplex PCR. The sequencer listed for this sample is Illumina HiSeq 2000. The TCR beta CDR3 regions were amplified from the RNA transcripts. A first-round RT-PCR of the TCR CDR3 used the HTBI primer set with the Qiagen OneStep RT-PCR kit. TCRdb handled the public reads itself, with Q25 trimming in fastp and clone calling in MiXCR, and kept productive beta chains. Entries are consolidated by CDR3 protein sequence, retaining the most common genes and DNA. The sample table records about half a million distinct CDR3 sequences; around 20% of these occur just once. Together, the top ten hold 47% of the sample. Sequenced: blood. These TCRs come from a man between 40 and 49 years old with Graves' ophthalmopathy.

In its sample, this clonotype was seen many times. The rearrangement uses TRBV7-2 and TRBJ2-5; D remains unclear. V was trimmed by 3 bases and J by 3 bases, leaving 5 bases between them. The CDR3 totals 12 residues. Germline CDR1 SGHTA, CDR2 FQGNSA. The CDR3 nucleotides read TGTGCCAGCAGCTTGATGGAAGAGACCCAGTACTTC. The encoded protein is CASSLMEETQYF.

This clonotype was counted between two and nine times. This rearrangement joins TRBV11-1 to TRBJ2-7; 7 nucleotides match TRBD1. CDR3 length equals 13 residues. The V and J ends lost 5 bases and 4 bases, in that order; junction bases with no gene match: 5. Germline V lookup: CDR1 SGHAT, CDR2 FQDESV (reference sequence). CDR3 sequence reads: CASSPTGFYEQYF. The CDR3 region has the DNA TGTGCCAGCAGCCCGACAGGGTTTTACGAGCAGTACTTC.

With regard to this clonotype: A much larger clonotype is one base distant, so this may be a read error. V usage is TRBV28 and J usage is TRBJ2-7, with D unclear. In germline, CDR1 is MDHEN, CDR2 SYDVKM. V was pared by 11 bases and J by 1 base, with 12 bases between. This CDR3 has 12 residues. CDR3 in amino acids: CASHSRSYEQYF. The CDR3 DNA sequence: TGTGCCTCCCACAGTAGATCCTACGAGCAGTACTTC.

The gene calls are TRBV6-1 and TRBJ2-1; 7 bases are a match to TRBD2. This CDR3 contains 16 residues. Looked up from germline, CDR1 is MNHNS and CDR2 is SASEGT. This CDR3 is CAGGRGRGDYYNEQFF. The CDR3 DNA reads TGTGCTGGGGGGAGGGGACGCGGGGATTACTACAATGAGCAGTTCTTC.

The V and J genes are TRBV28 and TRBJ2-3, with D uncertain. V dropped 3 bases and J dropped 3 bases, with 13 bases sitting between them. The CDR3 extends over 15 amino acids. The V gene's germline CDR1 is MDHEN and CDR2 SYDVKM. The CDR3 sequence is CASSFGQELTDTQYF. DNA of the CDR3: TGTGCCAGCAGTTTTGGCCAGGAGCTAACAGATACGCAGTATTTT. Looking up the rest from reference TRBV28 and TRBJ2-3 gives the full variable domain: DVKVTQSSRYLVKRTGEKVFLECVQDMDHENMFWYRQDPGLGLRLIYFSYDVKMKEKGDIPEGYSVSREKKERFSLILESASTNQTSMYLCASSFGQELTDTQYFGPGTRLTVL.

This clonotype showed up many times. The gene calls are TRBV3-1 and TRBJ1-1, with no clear D. The germline gives CDR1 LGHDT, CDR2 YNNKEL (reference sequence). The CDR3 is made up of 11 amino acids. V lost 0 bases and J lost 6, with 2 bases in between. The CDR3: CASSQEAEAFF. Written as DNA, the CDR3 is TGTGCCAGCAGCCAAGAGGCTGAAGCTTTCTTT. The whole variable domain, filled in from reference TRBV3-1 and TRBJ1-1, reads DTAVSQTPKYLVTQMGNDKSIKCEQNLGHDTMYWYKQDSKKFLKIMFSYNNKELIINETVPNRFSPKSPDKAHLNLHINSLELGDSAVYFCASSQEAEAFFGQGTRLTVV.

This clonotype was counted between two and nine times. This rearrangement joins TRBV6-1 to TRBJ1-1, with TRBD1 matching over 7 bases. This CDR3 has 16 amino acids. The V gene's germline CDR1 is MNHNS and CDR2 SASEGT. Trimming cost V 4 bases and J 5 bases; bases outside gene matches: 13. CDR3 protein: CASSGTGAVRRTEAFF. CDR3 coding DNA: TGTGCCAGCAGTGGAACAGGGGCGGTAAGAAGAACTGAAGCTTTCTTT.

This clonotype was seen only a few times. This chain joins TRBV6-1 and TRBJ2-5, with D perhaps being TRBD1 or TRBD2 (7 bases each). CDR1 and CDR2 (germline): MNHNS, SASEGT. V shed 5 bases and J shed 4 bases, with 17 bases lying between them. The CDR3 consists of 15 residues. The CDR3 DNA follows: TGTGCCAGCAGTTACCCGCAGGGGGGGGGAGAGACCCAGTACTTC. This translates into CASSYPQGGGETQYF.

This clonotype was seen only once. CDR3 DNA sequence: TGCAGTGCTAGCCGGGCGGGAGTCTGGTACGAGCAGTACTTC. Its protein product is CSASRAGVWYEQYF. The rearrangement joins TRBV20-1 to TRBJ2-7; 7 bases match TRBD2. Germline CDR1 and CDR2: DFQATT and SNEGSKA (reference sequence). Germline trimming cut 3 bases from V and 4 bases from J; bases unmatched to any gene: 9. The CDR3 contains 14 residues.

This chain links TRBV11-2 with TRBJ2-7; TRBD1 aligns across 11 bases. Germline assignment: CDR1 SGHAT and CDR2 FQNNGV. CDR3 length: 17 residues. The trim removed 5 bases at V and 2 bases at J, leaving 11 bases unmatched. The CDR3 bases are TGTGCCAGCAGCCAAGCCCAACCGGGACAGGGGGCCTACGAGCAGTACTTC. This translates into CASSQAQPGQGAYEQYF.

This clonotype was observed a handful of times. CDR3 region: CASSSGQAGYGYTF. In DNA, the CDR3 is TGCGCCAGCAGCTCGGGACAGGCCGGCTATGGCTACACCTTC. The chain has TRBV5-1 and TRBJ1-2; 8 bases map to TRBD1. Trimming took 3 bases from V and 4 from J; bases not matched to a gene: 5. Germline-derived CDR1 and CDR2 are SGHRS and YFSETQ. This CDR3 contains 14 residues. Full variable domain (rest looked up from reference TRBV5-1 and TRBJ1-2): KAGVTQTPRYLIKTRGQQVTLSCSPISGHRSVSWYQQTPGQGLQFLFEYFSETQRNKGNFPGRFSGRQFSNSRSEMNVSTLELGDSALYLCASSSGQAGYGYTFGSGTRLTVV.

The genes are TRBV10-2 and TRBJ2-1; D is perhaps TRBD1 (5 bases). Germline V CDR1 and CDR2: WSHSY, SAAADI. With 7 bases removed from V and 5 bases from J, the gap between germline ends came to 9 bases. The CDR3 covers 12 residues. The CDR3 region has the DNA TGCGCCAGCATGCCAGGGAACAATGAGCAGTTCTTC. Its protein is CASMPGNNEQFF.

This rearrangement joins TRBV27 to TRBJ1-2; the match to TRBD1 covers 7 bases. Germline trimming cut 2 bases from V and 4 bases from J; bases unmatched to any gene: 7. The CDR3 extends over 15 amino acids. Germline V CDR1 and CDR2: MNHEY, SMNVEV (reference sequence). CDR3: CASSLGAGGGYGYTF. The CDR3 DNA follows: TGTGCCAGCAGTTTAGGGGCAGGGGGTGGCTATGGCTACACCTTC.

This clonotype was seen repeatedly, ten times or more. The rearrangement uses TRBV27 and TRBJ2-2; 12 nucleotides agree with TRBD2. The germline V gene encodes CDR1 MNHEY and CDR2 SMNVEV (reference sequence). Losses at the gene ends were 4 bases for V and 3 bases for J; bases not matched to a gene: 6. CDR3 length equals 17 residues. CDR3 bases: TGTGCCAGCAGTTCGCTCGGACTAGCGGGGCACACCGGGGAGCTGTTTTTT. Amino acid sequence: CASSSLGLAGHTGELFF.

This clonotype was picked up a small number of times. Since no conserved phenylalanine or tryptophan closes the CDR3, a read error is the likely cause. The chain carries TRBV18 and TRBJ2-7; perhaps TRBD1 as D (6 bases). Germline CDR1 reads KGHSH; CDR2 reads LQKENI. Trimming removed 0 bases at V and 1 base at J, with 13 bases between. The CDR3 is 16 residues long. The CDR3 is CASSPPVGQGSYEQYS. The DNA of the CDR3 is TGTGCCAGCTCACCACCGGTGGGTCAGGGGTCCTACGAGCAGTACTCC.

This clonotype was seen ten or more times. The chain links TRBV12-3 or TRBV12-4 to TRBJ1-2, with 9 bases aligning to TRBD1. Losses at the gene ends were 6 bases for V and 3 bases for J; bases not matched to a gene: 2. The CDR3 is 13 residues long. The CDR3 reads CASSRTGDYGYTF. The CDR3 DNA sequence: TGTGCCAGCAGCCGGACAGGGGACTATGGCTACACCTTC.

A remark on this clonotype: With a much larger clone just one base away, this may be a read error. The rearrangement uses TRBV2 and TRBJ2-1; 12 positions match TRBD2. This CDR3 has 15 residues. Germline CDR1 reads SNHLY; CDR2 reads FYNNEI. The CDR3 nucleotides read TGTGCCAGCAGCCCGGGACTAGCGGGCCTCAATGGGCAGTTCTTC. Translated, it gives CASSPGLAGLNGQFF.

Many counts were recorded for this clonotype. The V gene is TRBV30, the J gene TRBJ1-2; 7 bases are shared with TRBD1. V gave up 4 bases and J gave up 7 bases; unmatched junction bases: 3. The CDR3 spans 11 residues. Germline V gives CDR1 GTSNPN, CDR2 SVGIG (reference sequence). The CDR3 DNA follows: TGTGCCTGGAAAGCAGGGGGTGGCTACACCTTC. This sequence encodes CAWKAGGGYTF.

This clonotype was counted many times. The V and J genes are TRBV6-1 and TRBJ2-7, with 7 bases identical to TRBD2. The J segment lost 3 bases and the V segment lost 6 bases, leaving 8 bases of the junction unmatched. Germline V CDR1 and CDR2: MNHNS, SASEGT. CDR3 length equals 14 residues. DNA of the CDR3: TGTGCCAGCAGCTTTAGCGGGCTCGGCTACGAGCAGTACTTC. The encoded protein is CASSFSGLGYEQYF.

This clonotype has ten or more counts. V and J are TRBV27 and TRBJ2-7; 11 bases match TRBD1. Germline V gene data show CDR1 as MNHEY and CDR2 as SMNVEV (reference sequence). CDR3 length: 15 residues. V lost 6 bases and J lost 0; bases outside the gene matches: 4. The chain's CDR3 is CASRGQGEGSYEQYF. CDR3 coding DNA: TGTGCCAGCAGGGGACAGGGGGAAGGCTCCTACGAGCAGTACTTC.

In this sample, this clonotype turned up a few times. The chain is built from TRBV20-1 and TRBJ2-2; maybe TRBD1 (6 bases). There are 14 residues in the CDR3. CDR1 is DFQATT and CDR2 is SNEGSKA in the germline V gene (reference sequence). The ends were cut back, 5 bases at V and 7 bases at J, with 17 bases in the middle. DNA of the CDR3: TGCAGTGCTCAACAAGGGGGTTCTAACGGGGAGCTGTTTTTT. Its translation is CSAQQGGSNGELFF.

This clonotype was recorded at least ten times. The rearrangement uses TRBV2 and TRBJ2-1, with TRBD2 matching over 12 bases. The CDR3 runs 17 residues. Germline V gives CDR1 SNHLY, CDR2 FYNNEI. Trimming took 3 bases from V and 8 from J; bases not matched to a gene: 11. CDR3: CASSDQSTSGSSHEQFF. The CDR3 DNA reads TGTGCCAGCAGTGATCAGTCGACTAGCGGGAGTTCGCATGAGCAGTTCTTC.

This clonotype has just a few counts. This CDR3 is CATTGGRPMAFF. CDR3 in DNA: TGTGCCACCACGGGGGGGAGGCCTATGGCTTTCTTT. The genes are TRBV2 and TRBJ1-1; D is perhaps TRBD1 (5 bases). The ends were cut back, 10 bases at V and 11 bases at J, with 20 bases in the middle. CDR1 SNHLY and CDR2 FYNNEI come from the germline V gene. The length of the CDR3 is 12 residues.

In its sample, this clonotype was seen a few times. The chain is built from TRBV12-5 and TRBJ2-3; maybe TRBD2 (5 bases). From germline, CDR1 is LGHNT and CDR2 FRNRAP. V was clipped by 7 bases and J by 1 base, with 12 bases between them. The CDR3 length is 14 residues. The CDR3 loop reads CASAGPAGTDTQYF. CDR3 DNA: TGTGCTAGTGCCGGCCCAGCGGGCACAGATACGCAGTATTTT.

The gene calls are TRBV6-2 or TRBV6-3 and TRBJ2-7; 10 bases line up with TRBD2. The junction had 6 bases not matched to a gene; V was cut back by 0 bases and J by 4 bases. CDR1 is MNHEY and CDR2 is SVGEGT in the germline V gene. The CDR3 sequence is 16 residues long. CDR3 bases: TGTGCCAGCAGTTACTCTGGGGCTAGCGGGAGATACGAGCAGTACTTC. Translating gives CASSYSGASGRYEQYF.

The chain couples TRBV9 to TRBJ1-6; 8 positions match TRBD1. The CDR3 runs to 14 residues. Germline CDR1 is SGDLS and CDR2 is YYNGEE. V shed 2 bases, J shed 8 bases, and the junction held 3 bases outside the gene matches. The CDR3 nucleotides are TGTGCCAGCAGCGTGACAGGGGTGCATTCACCCCTCCACTTT. Its protein product is CASSVTGVHSPLHF. The variable domain in full, completed from reference TRBV9 and TRBJ1-6, reads DSGVTQTPKHLITATGQRVTLRCSPRSGDLSVYWYQQSLDQGLQFLIQYYNGEERAKGNILERFSAQQFPDLHSELNLSSLELGDSALYFCASSVTGVHSPLHFGNGTRLTVT.

This clonotype came up many times. This chain's CDR3 is CASSDRPSGRRYEQYF. CDR3 nucleotide sequence: TGTGCCAGCAGCGACCGACCTAGCGGGAGGAGGTACGAGCAGTACTTC. The chain joins TRBV6-2 or TRBV6-3 to TRBJ2-7, with 11 bases aligning to TRBD2. J gave up 4 bases and V 6 bases, and 11 bases lay outside the gene matches. The germline V gene encodes CDR1 MNHEY and CDR2 SVGEGT. The CDR3 loop spans 16 amino acids.

This clonotype was picked up many times. CDR3 region: CASSLVPLAYKNTEAFF. DNA of the CDR3: TGTGCCAGCAGCTTAGTTCCTCTGGCCTACAAGAACACTGAAGCTTTCTTT. The chain recombines TRBV11-2 with TRBJ1-1; D gene uncertain. The CDR3 length is 17 residues. V was trimmed by 1 base and J by 1 base, leaving 16 bases between them. Per germline, CDR1 SGHAT and CDR2 FQNNGV.